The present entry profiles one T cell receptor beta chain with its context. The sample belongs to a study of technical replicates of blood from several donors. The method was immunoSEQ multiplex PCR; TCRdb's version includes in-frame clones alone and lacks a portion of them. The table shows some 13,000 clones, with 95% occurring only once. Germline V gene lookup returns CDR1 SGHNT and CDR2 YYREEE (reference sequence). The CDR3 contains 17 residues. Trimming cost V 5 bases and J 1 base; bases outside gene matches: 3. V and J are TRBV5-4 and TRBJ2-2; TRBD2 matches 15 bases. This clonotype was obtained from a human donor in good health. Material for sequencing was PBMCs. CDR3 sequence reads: CASRQGLAGGNTGELFF. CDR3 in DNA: TGTGCCAGCAGACAGGGACTAGCGGGAGGGAACACCGGGGAGCTGTTTTTT.